This TCR beta chain was recorded in a study of long-term antiretroviral therapy in people with HIV. Study-level background: About a decade before 2015, the earliest samples were taken when ART was typically delayed.

Study findings and constraints: Dominance of pre-ART expanded clones persisted, fluctuating and often declining after ART. Information on adherence to ART, viral resistance or therapy changes was unavailable.

Every participant gave one or more pre-ART and two or more post-ART PBMC samples. As concerns this clone: Antigen unknown.

Version v3.0 of the immunoSEQ assay ran at survey level. Only in-frame clones appear in the TCRdb table, and some are missing; sequencing was by immunoSEQ multiplex PCR. This repertoire shows almost 25,000 clones, 70% to 85% found once; its top ten account for more than 2%. CDR1 SGHTS and CDR2 YDEGEE come from the germline V gene. The V and J ends lost 9 bases and 1 base respectively, with 14 bases between them. This CDR3 spans 15 amino acids. The specimen comprised unsorted PBMCs, sampled 3 years after starting antiretroviral therapy. This sequence originates from a man aged 45-60 years with HIV. The chain uses TRBV5-8 and TRBJ2-6; D ambiguous. The CDR3 DNA follows: TGTGCCAAATCCATCGCTGGGTCTGGGGCCAACGTCCTGACTTTC. Protein sequence: CAKSIAGSGANVLTF. Combining the CDR3 with reference TRBV5-8 and TRBJ2-6 gives the whole variable domain EAGVTQSPTHLIKTRGQQATLRCSPISGHTSVYWYQQALGLGLQFLLWYDEGEERNRGNFPPRFSGRQFPNYSSELNVNALELEDSALYLCAKSIAGSGANVLTFGAGSRLTVL.